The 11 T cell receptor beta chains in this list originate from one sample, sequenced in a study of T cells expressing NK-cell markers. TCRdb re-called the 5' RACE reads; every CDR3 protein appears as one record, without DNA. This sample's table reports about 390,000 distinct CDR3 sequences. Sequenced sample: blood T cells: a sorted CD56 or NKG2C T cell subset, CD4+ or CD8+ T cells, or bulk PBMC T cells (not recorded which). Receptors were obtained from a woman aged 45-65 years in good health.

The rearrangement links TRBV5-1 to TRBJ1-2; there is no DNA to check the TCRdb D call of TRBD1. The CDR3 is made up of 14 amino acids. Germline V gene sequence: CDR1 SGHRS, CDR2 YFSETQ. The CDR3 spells CASSLGQAMNGYTF.

CDR3 region: CATSDRGRTEAFF. The chain has TRBV24-1 and TRBJ1-1. CDR1 is KGHDR and CDR2 is SFDVKD in the germline V gene. The CDR3 totals 13 residues.

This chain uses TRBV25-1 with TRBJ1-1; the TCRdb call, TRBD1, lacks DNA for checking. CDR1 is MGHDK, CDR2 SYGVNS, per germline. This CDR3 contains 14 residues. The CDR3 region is CASSEPGIGAEAFF.

CDR3 region: CASSLDYKDTQYF. The chain is built from TRBV11-1 and TRBJ2-3; lacking DNA, the TRBD2 call made by TCRdb goes unchecked. Germline assignment: CDR1 SGHAT and CDR2 FQDESV (reference sequence). The CDR3 has 13 amino acids.

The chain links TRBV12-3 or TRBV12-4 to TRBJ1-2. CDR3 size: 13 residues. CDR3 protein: CASSFRGGEGYTF.

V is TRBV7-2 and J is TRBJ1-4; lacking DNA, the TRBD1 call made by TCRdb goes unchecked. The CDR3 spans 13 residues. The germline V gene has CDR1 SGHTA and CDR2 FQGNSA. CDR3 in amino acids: CASSPTGYEKLFF.

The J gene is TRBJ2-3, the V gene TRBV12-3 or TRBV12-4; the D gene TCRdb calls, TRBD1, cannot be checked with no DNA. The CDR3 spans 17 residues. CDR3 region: CASSLAPPFRSTDTQYF.

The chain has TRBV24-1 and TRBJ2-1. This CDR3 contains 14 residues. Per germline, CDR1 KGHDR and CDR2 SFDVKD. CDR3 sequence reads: CATSDLGSLNEQFF.

The CDR3 here is CASSIEHNEQFF. The chain uses TRBV5-1 and TRBJ2-1. The germline CDR1 and CDR2 sequences are SGHRS and YFSETQ. This CDR3 has 12 amino acids.

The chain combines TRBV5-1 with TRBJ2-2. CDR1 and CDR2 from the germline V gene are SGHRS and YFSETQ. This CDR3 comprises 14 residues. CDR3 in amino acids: CASRAEINTGELFF.

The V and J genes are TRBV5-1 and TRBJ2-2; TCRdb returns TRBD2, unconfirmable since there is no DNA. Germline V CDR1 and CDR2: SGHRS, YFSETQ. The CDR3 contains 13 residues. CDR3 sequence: CASSIRADGELFF.